The clone carrying this T cell receptor (beta chain) was seen more than once but under ten times. This sample was included in a study of T cells after yellow fever vaccination. Each CDR3 protein is one row after TCRdb ran MiXCR on the 5' RACE reads. The sample lists approximately 300,000 distinct CDR3 sequences, roughly 10% seen once, with 3% to 3.5% in the top ten. CDR3 length: 14 amino acids. V lost 6 bases, J lost 5 bases, and 12 bases stayed unmatched. Germline CDR1 is DFQATT and CDR2 is SNEGSKA (reference sequence). The chain is built from TRBV20-1 and TRBJ2-7, with 8 bases that match TRBD2. Sequencing used CD4+ T cells sorted from PBMCs, obtained 45 days after the yellow fever booster vaccination. This sequence originates from a man between 18 and 35 years old who received the YFV17D yellow fever vaccine. CDR3 DNA sequence: TGCAGTGCCCCGCTAGCGGGCACTCTCCACGAGCAGTACGTC. Amino acid sequence: CSAPLAGTLHEQYV.